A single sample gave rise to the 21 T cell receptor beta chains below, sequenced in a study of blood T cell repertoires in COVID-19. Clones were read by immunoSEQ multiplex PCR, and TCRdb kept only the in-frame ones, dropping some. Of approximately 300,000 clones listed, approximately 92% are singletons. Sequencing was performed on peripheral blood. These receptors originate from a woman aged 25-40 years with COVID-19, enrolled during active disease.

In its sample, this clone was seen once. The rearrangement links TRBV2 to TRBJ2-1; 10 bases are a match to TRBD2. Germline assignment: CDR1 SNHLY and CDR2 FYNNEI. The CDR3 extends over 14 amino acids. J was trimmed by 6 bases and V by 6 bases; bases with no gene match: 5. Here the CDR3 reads CASRGEREGNEQFF. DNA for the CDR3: TGTGCCAGCAGGGGTGAGCGGGAGGGCAATGAGCAGTTCTTC.

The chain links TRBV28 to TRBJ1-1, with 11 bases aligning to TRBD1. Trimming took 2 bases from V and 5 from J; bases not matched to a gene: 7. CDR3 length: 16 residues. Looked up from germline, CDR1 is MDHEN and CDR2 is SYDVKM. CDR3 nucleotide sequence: TGTGCCAGCAGTTTACGGGACAGGGGGGAGAGTACTGAAGCTTTCTTT. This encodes CASSLRDRGESTEAFF.

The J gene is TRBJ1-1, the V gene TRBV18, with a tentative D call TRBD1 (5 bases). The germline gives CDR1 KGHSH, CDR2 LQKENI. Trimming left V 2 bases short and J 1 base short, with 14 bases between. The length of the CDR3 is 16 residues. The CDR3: CASSPGAGRTNTEAFF. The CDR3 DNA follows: TGTGCCAGCTCACCAGGGGCAGGGCGAACGAACACTGAAGCTTTCTTT.

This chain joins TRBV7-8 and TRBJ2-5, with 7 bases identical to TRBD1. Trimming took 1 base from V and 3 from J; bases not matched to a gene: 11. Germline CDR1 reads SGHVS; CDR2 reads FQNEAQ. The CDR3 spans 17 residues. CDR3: CASSLGVSTGWEETQYF. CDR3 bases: TGTGCCAGCAGCTTAGGCGTTTCGACAGGGTGGGAAGAGACCCAGTACTTC.

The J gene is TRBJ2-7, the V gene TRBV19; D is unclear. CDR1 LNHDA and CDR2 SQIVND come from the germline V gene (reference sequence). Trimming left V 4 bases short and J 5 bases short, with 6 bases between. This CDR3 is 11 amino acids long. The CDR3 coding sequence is TGTGCCAGTAGTAACGGTGACGAGCAGTACTTC. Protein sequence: CASSNGDEQYF.

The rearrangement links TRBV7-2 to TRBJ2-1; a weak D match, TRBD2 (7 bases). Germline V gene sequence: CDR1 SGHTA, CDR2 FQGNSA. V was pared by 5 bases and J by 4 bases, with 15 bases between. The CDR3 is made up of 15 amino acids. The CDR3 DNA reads TGTGCCAGCAGCCCGATCGGGGGGCCTTACAATGAGCAGTTCTTC. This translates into CASSPIGGPYNEQFF.

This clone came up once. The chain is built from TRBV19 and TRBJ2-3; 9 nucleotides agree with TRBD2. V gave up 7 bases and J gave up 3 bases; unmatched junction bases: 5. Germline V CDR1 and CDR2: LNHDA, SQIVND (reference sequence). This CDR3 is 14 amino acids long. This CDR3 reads CASNLAGLTDTQYF. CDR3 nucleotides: TGTGCCAGTAATCTAGCGGGACTAACAGATACGCAGTATTTT.

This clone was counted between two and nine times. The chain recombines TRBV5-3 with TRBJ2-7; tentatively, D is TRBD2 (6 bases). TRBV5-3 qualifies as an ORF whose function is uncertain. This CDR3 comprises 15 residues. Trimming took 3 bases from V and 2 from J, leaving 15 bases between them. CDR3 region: CARSCLAQTPYEQYF. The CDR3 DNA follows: TGTGCCAGAAGCTGTCTAGCGCAGACCCCCTACGAGCAGTACTTC.

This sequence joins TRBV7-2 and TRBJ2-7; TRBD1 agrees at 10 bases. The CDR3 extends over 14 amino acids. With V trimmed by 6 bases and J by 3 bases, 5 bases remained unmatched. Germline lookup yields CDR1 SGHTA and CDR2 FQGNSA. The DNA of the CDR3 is TGTGCCAGCAGGGACAGGACAGGGGGCTACGAGCAGTACTTC. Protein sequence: CASRDRTGGYEQYF.

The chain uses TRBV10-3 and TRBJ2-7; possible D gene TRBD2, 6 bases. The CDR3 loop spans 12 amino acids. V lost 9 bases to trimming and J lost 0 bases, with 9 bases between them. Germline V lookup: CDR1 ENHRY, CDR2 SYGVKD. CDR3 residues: CAIRGSSYEQYF. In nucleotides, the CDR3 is TGTGCCATACGGGGGAGCTCCTACGAGCAGTACTTC.

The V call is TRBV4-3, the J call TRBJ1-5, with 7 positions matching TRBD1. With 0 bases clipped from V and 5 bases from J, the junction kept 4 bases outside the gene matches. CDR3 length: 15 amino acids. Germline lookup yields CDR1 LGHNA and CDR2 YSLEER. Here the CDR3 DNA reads TGCGCCAGCAGCCAAGACGAGGGGGCCGATCAGCCCCAGCATTTT. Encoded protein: CASSQDEGADQPQHF.

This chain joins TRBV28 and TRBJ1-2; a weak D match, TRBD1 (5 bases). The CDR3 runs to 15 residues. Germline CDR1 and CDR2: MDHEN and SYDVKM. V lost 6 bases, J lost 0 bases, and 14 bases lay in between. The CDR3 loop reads CASSQTGYPNYGYTF. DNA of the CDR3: TGTGCCAGCAGCCAAACAGGATATCCTAACTATGGCTACACCTTC.

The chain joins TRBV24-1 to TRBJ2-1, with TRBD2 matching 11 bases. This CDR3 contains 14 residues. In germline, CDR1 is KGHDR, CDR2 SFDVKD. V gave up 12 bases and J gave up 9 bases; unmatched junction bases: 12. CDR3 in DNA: TGTGCCTCCGGAGTAGCGGGAGGGGTCGGTGAGCAGTTCTTC. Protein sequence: CASGVAGGVGEQFF.

The CDR3 region has the DNA TGCGCCAGCAGCCACAGCGTCTCTGGGGCCAACGTCCTGACTTTC. This translates into CASSHSVSGANVLTF. The J gene is TRBJ2-6, the V gene TRBV4-3; D not resolved. Germline CDR1 LGHNA, CDR2 YSLEER. The CDR3 is 15 amino acids. Trimming stripped 3 bases from V and 0 bases from J, with 6 bases between.

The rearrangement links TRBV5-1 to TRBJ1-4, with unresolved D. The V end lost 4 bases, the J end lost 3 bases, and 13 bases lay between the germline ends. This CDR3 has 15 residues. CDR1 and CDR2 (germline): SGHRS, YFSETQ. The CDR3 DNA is TGCGCCAGCAGCCCTGGGGAGGCAGCTAATGAAAAACTGTTTTTT. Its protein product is CASSPGEAANEKLFF.

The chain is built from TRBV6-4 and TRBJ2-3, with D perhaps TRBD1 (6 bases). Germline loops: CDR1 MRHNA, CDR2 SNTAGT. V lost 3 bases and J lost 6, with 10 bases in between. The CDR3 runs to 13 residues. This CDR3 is CASSEGRGDTQYF. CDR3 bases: TGTGCCAGCAGTGAGGGAAGGGGGGATACGCAGTATTTT.

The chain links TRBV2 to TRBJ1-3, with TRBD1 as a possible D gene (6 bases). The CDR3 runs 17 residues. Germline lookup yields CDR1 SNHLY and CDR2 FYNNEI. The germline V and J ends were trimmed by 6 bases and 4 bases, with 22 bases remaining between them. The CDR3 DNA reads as TGTGCCAGCAGAGGAGACAGGTTTCTACTGGGCGGAAACACCATATATTTT. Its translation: CASRGDRFLLGGNTIYF.

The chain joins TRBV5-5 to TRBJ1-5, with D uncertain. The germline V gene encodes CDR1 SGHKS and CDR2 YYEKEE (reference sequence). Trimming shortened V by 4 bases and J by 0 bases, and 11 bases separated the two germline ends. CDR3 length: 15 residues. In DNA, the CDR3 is TGTGCCAGCAGCGGAGGTGGATATAGCAATCAGCCCCAGCATTTT. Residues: CASSGGGYSNQPQHF.

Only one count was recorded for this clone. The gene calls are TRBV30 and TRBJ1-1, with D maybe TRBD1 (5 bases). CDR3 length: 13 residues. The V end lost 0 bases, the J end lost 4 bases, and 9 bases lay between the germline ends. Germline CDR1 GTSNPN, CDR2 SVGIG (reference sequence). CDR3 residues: CAWSVRGSTEAFF. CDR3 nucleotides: TGTGCCTGGAGTGTGCGGGGGTCCACTGAAGCTTTCTTT.

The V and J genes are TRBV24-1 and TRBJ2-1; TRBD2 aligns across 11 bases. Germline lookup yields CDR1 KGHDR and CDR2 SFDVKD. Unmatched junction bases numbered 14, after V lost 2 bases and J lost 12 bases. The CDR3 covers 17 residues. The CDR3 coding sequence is TGTGCCACCAGTGATTCCTCCCATAGCGGGAGGGACCTACGGCAGTTCTTC. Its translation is CATSDSSHSGRDLRQFF.

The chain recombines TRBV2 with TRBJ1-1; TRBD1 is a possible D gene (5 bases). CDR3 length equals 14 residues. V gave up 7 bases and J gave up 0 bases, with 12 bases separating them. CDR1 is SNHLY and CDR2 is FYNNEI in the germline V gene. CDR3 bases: TGTGCCAGCACCCTCGACAGCCTGAACACTGAAGCTTTCTTT. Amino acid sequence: CASTLDSLNTEAFF.